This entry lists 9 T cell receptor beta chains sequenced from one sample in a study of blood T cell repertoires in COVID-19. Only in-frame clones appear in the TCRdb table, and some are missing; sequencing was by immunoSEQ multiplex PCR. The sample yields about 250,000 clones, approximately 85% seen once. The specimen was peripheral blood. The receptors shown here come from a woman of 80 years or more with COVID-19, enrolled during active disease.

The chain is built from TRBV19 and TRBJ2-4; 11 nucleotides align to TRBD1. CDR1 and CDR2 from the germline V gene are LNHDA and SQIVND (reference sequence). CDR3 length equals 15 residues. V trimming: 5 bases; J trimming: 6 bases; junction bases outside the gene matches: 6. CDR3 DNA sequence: TGTGCCAGTAGTTCGCCGGGACAGGGGGTAAACATTCAGTACTTC. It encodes CASSSPGQGVNIQYF.

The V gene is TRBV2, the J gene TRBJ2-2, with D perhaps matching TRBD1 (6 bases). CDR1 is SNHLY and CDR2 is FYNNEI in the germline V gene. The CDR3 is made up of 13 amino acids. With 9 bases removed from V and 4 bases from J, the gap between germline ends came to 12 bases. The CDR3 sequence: CASRLGGTGELFF. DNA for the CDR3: TGTGCCAGTAGATTAGGGGGCACCGGGGAGCTGTTTTTT.

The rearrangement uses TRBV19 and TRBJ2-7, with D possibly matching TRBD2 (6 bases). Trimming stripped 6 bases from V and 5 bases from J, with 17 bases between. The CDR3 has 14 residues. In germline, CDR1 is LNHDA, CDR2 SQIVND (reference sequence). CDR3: CASSPRAGGDEQYF. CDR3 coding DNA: TGTGCCAGTAGCCCTAGGGCAGGAGGGGACGAGCAGTACTTC. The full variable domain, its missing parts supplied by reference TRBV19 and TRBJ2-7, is DGGITQSPKYLFRKEGQNVTLSCEQNLNHDAMYWYRQDPGQGLRLIYYSQIVNDFQKGDIAEGYSVSREKKESFPLTVTSAQKNPTAFYLCASSPRAGGDEQYFGPGTRLTVT.

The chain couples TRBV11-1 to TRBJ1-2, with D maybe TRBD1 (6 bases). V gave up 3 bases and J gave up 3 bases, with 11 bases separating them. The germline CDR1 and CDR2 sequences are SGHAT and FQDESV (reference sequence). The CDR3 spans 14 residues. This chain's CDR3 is CASSFGGMDYGYTF. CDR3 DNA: TGTGCCAGCAGCTTTGGGGGCATGGACTATGGCTACACCTTC.

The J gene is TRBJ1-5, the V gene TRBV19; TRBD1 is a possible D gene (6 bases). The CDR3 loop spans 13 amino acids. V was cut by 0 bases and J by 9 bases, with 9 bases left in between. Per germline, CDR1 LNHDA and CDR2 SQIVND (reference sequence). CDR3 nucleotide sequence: TGTGCCAGTAGTATAGAGGGGGCTCGGCCCCAGCATTTT. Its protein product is CASSIEGARPQHF.

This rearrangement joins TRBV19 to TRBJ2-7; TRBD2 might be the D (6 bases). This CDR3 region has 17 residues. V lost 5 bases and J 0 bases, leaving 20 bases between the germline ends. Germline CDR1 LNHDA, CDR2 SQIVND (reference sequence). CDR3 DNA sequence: TGTGCCAGTAGTGGGAGTTCGCGGGGCTCACTCTCCTACGAGCAGTACTTC. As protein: CASSGSSRGSLSYEQYF.

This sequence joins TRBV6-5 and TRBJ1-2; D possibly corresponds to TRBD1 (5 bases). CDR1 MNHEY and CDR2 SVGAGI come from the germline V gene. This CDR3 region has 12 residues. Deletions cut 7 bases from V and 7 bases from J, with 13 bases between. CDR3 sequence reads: CASKRGSFGYTF. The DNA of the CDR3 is TGTGCCAGCAAAAGGGGATCGTTTGGCTACACCTTC.

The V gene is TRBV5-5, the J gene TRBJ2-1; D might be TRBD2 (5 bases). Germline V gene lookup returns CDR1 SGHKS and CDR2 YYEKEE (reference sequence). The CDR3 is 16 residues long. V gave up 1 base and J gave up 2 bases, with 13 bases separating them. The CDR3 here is CASSLTAGVTYNEQFF. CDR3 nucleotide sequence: TGTGCCAGCAGCTTGACCGCCGGGGTTACCTACAATGAGCAGTTCTTC.

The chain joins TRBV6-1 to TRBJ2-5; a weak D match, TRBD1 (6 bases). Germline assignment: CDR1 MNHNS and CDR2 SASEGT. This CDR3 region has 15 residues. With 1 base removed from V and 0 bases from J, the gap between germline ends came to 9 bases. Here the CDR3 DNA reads TGTGCCAGCAGTGAAGGGCAGGGGCACCAAGAGACCCAGTACTTC. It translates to CASSEGQGHQETQYF.